By frequency, the clone carrying this T cell receptor beta chain is medium-sized. Its antigen is unknown. The entry originates in a study of T cell clusters in autoimmune cytopenias. Turning to the study itself: Healthy control donors averaged around 55 years of age, with a median of around 64 years.

Multiplex touch-down PCR amplified TRB using TRB-A and TRB-B pools in one tube. TCRdb re-called the multiplex PCR reads and catalogs CDR3 proteins one per entry, DNA excluded. This sample's table reports about 4,000 distinct CDR3 sequences. Study-wide findings and caveats: Primary autoimmune cytopenia patients appeared to lack physiological T cell clusters present in healthy donors.

TRB was amplified from roughly 0.25 ug of peripheral blood genomic DNA per sample. There are 12 residues in the CDR3. Germline values: CDR1 SQVTM, CDR2 ANQGSEA. The data were also submitted as part of a second study, on T cell repertoires in aging, cancer and after chemotherapy. That paper states: In healthy donors, age-related TCR diversity loss mainly reflected lost richness.

The receptor was derived from a human donor in good health. Sequenced input: peripheral blood. V is TRBV29-1 and J is TRBJ2-1; TCRdb reports TRBD2, a call that lacks DNA to check it against. The CDR3 loop reads CSQSGGHNEQFF.